This T cell receptor (beta chain) was sequenced for a study of T cells expressing NK-cell markers. Study summary: Seropositivity for HCMV was found in most of the eight sequenced donors, with one seronegative.

The length of the CDR3 is 17 residues. From germline, CDR1 is SGHRS and CDR2 YFSETQ. TCRdb reanalyzed the 5' RACE reads and collapses them to one entry per CDR3 protein, without DNA. The table lists about 550,000 distinct CDR3 sequences. Study-level points and caveats: Once again these clonotypes came out on top in the CD3+CD56-NKG2C+ fraction of a handful of donors.

Turning to this clonotype: The target antigen is unknown.

V gene TRBV5-1 combines with J gene TRBJ2-2; absent DNA, TCRdb's TRBD2 call cannot be checked. The receptor was derived from a man between 18 and 35 years old in good health. What was sequenced was blood T cells: a sorted CD56 or NKG2C T cell subset, CD4+ or CD8+ T cells, or bulk PBMC T cells (not recorded which). The CDR3 protein is CASSLYRTSENTGELFF.